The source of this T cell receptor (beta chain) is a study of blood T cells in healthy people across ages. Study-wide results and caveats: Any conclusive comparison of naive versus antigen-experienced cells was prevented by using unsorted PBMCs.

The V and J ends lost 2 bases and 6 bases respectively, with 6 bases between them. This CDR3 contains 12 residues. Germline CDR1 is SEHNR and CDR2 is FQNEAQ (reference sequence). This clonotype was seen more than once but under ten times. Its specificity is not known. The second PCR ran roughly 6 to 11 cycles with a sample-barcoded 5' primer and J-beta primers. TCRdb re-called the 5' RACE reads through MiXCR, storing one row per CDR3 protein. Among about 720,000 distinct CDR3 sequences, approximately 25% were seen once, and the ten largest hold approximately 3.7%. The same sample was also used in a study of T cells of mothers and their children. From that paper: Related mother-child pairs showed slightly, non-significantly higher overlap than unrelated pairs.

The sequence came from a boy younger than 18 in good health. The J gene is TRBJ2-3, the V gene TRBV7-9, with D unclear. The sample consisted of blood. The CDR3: CASSLSLDTQYF. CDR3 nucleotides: TGTGCCAGCAGCTTAAGTTTGGATACGCAGTATTTT.